This T cell receptor (beta chain) was observed in a study of T cell repertoires in cytomegalovirus infection. The V end was cut by 2 bases, the J end by 8 bases, with 10 bases between. This CDR3 has 13 residues. Per the germline V gene, CDR1 is MNHEY and CDR2 is SMNVEV (reference sequence). Of note for this clonotype: Its antigen is not identified.

One entry per CDR3 protein results from TCRdb running MiXCR on the reads. The data show fewer than 900,000 distinct CDR3 sequences, 25% to 35% seen once. The receptor was isolated from a human donor in good health (CMV status not recorded). Some clones in this sample may be carry-over from other donors' samples. This chain links TRBV27 with TRBJ2-1; the D gene is possibly TRBD2 (5 bases). Sequencing used cultured CD8+ T cells from PBMCs, obtained from culture after CMV antigen stimulation. The CDR3 spells CASSLKSSYEQFF. The CDR3 nucleotides are TGTGCCAGCAGTTTAAAGTCTAGCTATGAGCAGTTCTTC.